This record covers a single T cell receptor (beta chain). Its antigen remains unknown. Patients included in sequencing had previously demonstrated CD8+CD57+ cell expansion by flow cytometry. Every patient had severe acquired aplastic anemia. Patients had received no therapy at the time of blood sampling. For CDR3 and TCR beta VDJ profiling, genomic DNA was the template used. MiXCR, applied by TCRdb to the reads, yields one record per CDR3 protein. The sample holds about 270,000 distinct CDR3 sequences, around 82% seen once. The data were obtained in a study of CD8+CD57+ T cells in acquired aplastic anemia. About the research overall: Sorted cells (CD4+ and CD8+) yielded DNA amounts that averaged around 3.1 ug. General study points: Around 27 CD8+ CDR3 sequences occurred in both the patients and the controls.

Unmatched junction bases numbered 13, after V lost 3 bases and J lost 8 bases. This CDR3 contains 16 residues. Germline V gives CDR1 SGHNT, CDR2 YENEEA. This sequence joins TRBV11-3 and TRBJ2-1, with 7 bases matching TRBD2. What was sequenced was sorted CD4+, CD8+, or CD8+CD57+ T cells (not recorded which) from PBMCs. This TCR was sampled from a human donor with aplastic anemia. The CDR3 reads CASSFSGWNGQDEQFF. The CDR3, as DNA: TGTGCCAGCAGCTTTAGCGGGTGGAACGGTCAGGATGAGCAGTTCTTC.